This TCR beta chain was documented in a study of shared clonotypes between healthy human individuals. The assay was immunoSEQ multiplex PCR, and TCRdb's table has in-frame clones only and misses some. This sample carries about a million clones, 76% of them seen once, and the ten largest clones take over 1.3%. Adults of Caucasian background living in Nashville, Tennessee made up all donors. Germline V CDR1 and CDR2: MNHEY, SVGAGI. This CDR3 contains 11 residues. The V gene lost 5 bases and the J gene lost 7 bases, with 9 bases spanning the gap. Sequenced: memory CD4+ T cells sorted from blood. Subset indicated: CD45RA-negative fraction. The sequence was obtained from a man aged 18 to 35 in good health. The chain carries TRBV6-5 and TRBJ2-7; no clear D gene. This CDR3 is CASSPCWEQYF. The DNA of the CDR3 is TGTGCCAGCAGTCCTTGTTGGGAGCAGTACTTC.